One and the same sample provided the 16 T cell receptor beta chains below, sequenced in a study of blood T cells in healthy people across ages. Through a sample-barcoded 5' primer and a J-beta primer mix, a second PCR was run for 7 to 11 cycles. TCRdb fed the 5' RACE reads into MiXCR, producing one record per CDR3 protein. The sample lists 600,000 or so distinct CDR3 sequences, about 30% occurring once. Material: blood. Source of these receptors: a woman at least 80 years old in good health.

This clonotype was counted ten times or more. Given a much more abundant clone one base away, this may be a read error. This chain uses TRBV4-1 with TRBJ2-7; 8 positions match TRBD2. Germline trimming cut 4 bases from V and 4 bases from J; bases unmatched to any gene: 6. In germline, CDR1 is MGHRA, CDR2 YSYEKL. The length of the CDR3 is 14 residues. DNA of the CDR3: TGCGCCAGCAGCCTTCCGGGGGGGTGGTACGAGCAGTACTTC. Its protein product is CASSLPGGWYEQYF.

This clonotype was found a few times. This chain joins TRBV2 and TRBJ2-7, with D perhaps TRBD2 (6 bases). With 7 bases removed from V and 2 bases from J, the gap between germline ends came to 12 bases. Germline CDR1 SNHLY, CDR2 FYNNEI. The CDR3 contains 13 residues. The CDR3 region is CASKWGEPYEQYF. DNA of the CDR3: TGTGCCAGCAAATGGGGGGAGCCCTACGAGCAGTACTTC.

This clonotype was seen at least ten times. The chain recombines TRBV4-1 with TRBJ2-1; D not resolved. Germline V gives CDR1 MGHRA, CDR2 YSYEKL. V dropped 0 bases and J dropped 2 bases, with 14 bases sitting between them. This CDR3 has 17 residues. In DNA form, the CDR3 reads TGCGCCAGCAGCCAAGATCAGGATCCGGGCCCCTACAATGAGCAGTTCTTC. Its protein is CASSQDQDPGPYNEQFF.

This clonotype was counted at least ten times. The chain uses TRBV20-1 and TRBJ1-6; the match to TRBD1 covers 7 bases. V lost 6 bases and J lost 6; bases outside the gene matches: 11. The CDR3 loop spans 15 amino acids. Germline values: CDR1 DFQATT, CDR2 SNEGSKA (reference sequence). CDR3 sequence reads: CSAPQNRGRNSPLHF. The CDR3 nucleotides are TGCAGTGCGCCACAAAATAGGGGGCGTAATTCACCCCTCCACTTT.

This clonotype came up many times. CDR3 amino acids: CGTGGPYSNQPQHF. CDR3 DNA sequence: TGCGGGACAGGGGGCCCGTATAGCAATCAGCCCCAGCATTTT. The rearrangement links TRBV20-1 to TRBJ1-5; TRBD1 aligns across 12 bases. This CDR3 is built from 14 residues. From germline, CDR1 is DFQATT and CDR2 SNEGSKA (reference sequence).

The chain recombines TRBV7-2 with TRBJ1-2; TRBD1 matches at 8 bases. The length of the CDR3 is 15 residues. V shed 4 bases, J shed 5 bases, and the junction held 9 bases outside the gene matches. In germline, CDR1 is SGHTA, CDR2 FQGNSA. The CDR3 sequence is CASSSTGVSWYGYTF. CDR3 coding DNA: TGTGCCAGCAGCTCGACAGGGGTCTCCTGGTATGGCTACACCTTC.

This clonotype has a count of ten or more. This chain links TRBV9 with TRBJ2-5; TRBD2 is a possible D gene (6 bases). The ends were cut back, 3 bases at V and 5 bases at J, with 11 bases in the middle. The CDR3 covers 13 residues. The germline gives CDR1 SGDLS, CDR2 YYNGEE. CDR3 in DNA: TGTGCCAGCAGCGCCGCGGGGTGGGAGACCCAGTACTTC. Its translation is CASSAAGWETQYF. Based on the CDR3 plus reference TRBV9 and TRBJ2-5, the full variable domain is DSGVTQTPKHLITATGQRVTLRCSPRSGDLSVYWYQQSLDQGLQFLIQYYNGEERAKGNILERFSAQQFPDLHSELNLSSLELGDSALYFCASSAAGWETQYFGPGTRLLVL.

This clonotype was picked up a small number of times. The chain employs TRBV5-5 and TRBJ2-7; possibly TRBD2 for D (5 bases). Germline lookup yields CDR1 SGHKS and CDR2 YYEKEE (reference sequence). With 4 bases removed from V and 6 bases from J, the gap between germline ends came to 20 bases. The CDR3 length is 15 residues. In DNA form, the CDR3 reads TGTGCCAGCAGCCCCACAACGCCGGGGTCCCCCGAGCAGTACTTC. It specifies CASSPTTPGSPEQYF.

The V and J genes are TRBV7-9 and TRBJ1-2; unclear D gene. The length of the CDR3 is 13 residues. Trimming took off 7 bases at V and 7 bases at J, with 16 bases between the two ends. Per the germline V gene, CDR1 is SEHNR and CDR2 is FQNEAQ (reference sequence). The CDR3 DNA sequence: TGTGCCAGCACCCGCGATAACTCCCCTGGCTACACCTTC. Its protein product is CASTRDNSPGYTF.

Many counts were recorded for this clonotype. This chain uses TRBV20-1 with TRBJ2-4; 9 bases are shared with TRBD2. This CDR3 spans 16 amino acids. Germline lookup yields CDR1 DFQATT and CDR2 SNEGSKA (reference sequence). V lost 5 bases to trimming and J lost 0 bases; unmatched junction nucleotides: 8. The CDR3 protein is CSAPRLAALAKNIQYF. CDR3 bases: TGCAGTGCTCCGCGACTAGCGGCTCTAGCCAAAAACATTCAGTACTTC.

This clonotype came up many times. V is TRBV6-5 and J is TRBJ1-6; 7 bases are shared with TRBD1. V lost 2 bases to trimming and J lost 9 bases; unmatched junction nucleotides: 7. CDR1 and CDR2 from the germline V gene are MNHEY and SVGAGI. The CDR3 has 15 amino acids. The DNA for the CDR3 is TGTGCCAGCAGTTACGAGACAGGGCGACGTTCACCCCTCCACTTT. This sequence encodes CASSYETGRRSPLHF.

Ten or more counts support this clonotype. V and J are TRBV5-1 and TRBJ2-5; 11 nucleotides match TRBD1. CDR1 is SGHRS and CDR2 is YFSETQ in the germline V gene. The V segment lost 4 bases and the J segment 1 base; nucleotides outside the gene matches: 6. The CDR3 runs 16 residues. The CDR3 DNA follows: TGCGCCAGCAGCCGATGGGACAGGGGGGGCCAAGAGACCCAGTACTTC. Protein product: CASSRWDRGGQETQYF. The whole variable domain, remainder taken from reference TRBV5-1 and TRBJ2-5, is KAGVTQTPRYLIKTRGQQVTLSCSPISGHRSVSWYQQTPGQGLQFLFEYFSETQRNKGNFPGRFSGRQFSNSRSEMNVSTLELGDSALYLCASSRWDRGGQETQYFGPGTRLLVL.

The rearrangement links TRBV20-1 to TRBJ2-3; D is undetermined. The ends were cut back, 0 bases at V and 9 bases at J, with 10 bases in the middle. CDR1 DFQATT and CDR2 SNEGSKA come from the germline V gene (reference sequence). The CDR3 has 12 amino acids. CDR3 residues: CSARDSARTQYF. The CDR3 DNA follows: TGCAGTGCTAGAGATTCTGCCAGGACGCAGTATTTT.

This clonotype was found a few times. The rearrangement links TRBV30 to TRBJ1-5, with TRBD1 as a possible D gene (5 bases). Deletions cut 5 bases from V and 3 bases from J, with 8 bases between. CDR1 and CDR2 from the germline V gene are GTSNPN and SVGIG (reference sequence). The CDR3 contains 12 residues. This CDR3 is CAWGGTNQPQHF. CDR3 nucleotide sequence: TGTGCCTGGGGGGGGACCAATCAGCCCCAGCATTTT. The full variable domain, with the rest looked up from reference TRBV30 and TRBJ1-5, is SQTIHQWPATLVQPVGSPLSLECTVEGTSNPNLYWYRQAAGRGLQLLFYSVGIGQISSEVPQNLSASRPQDRQFILSSKKLLLSDSGFYLCAWGGTNQPQHFGDGTRLSIL.

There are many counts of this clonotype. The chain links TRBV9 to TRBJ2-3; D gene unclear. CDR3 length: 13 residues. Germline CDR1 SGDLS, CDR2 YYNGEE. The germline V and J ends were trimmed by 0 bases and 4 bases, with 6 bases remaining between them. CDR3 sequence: CASSVALADTQYF. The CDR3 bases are TGTGCCAGCAGCGTAGCTTTAGCAGATACGCAGTATTTT.

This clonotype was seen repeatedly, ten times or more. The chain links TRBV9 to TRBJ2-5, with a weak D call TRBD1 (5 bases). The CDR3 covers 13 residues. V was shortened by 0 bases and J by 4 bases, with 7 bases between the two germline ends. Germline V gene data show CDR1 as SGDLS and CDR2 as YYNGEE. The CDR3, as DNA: TGTGCCAGCAGCGTAGCAGGGCGAGAGACCCAGTACTTC. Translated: CASSVAGRETQYF.